This record covers a single T cell receptor (beta chain). Germline V lookup: CDR1 LGHNA, CDR2 YSLEER. The CDR3 covers 18 residues. With V trimmed by 0 bases and J by 7 bases, 11 bases remained unmatched. This specimen comes from a study of blood T cell repertoires in COVID-19. Patients of the Seattle cohort, enrolled during active infection, were followed longitudinally. The authors' processing: Reference gene primer amplification in the assay estimated nucleated cell counts. Some clones are missing from TCRdb's copy, which holds only in-frame ones; the method was immunoSEQ multiplex PCR. D and trimming come from the DNA, and the V and J calls and clone size come from that table. The sample includes 200,000 to 250,000 clones, about 83% of them seen just once.

This clonotype originated in a woman in her twenties or thirties with COVID-19, enrolled during active disease. Sequencing input: peripheral blood. V gene TRBV4-3 combines with J gene TRBJ1-4, with 10 positions matching TRBD1. The CDR3 is CASSQDGRTGGTGEKLFF. The CDR3 DNA is TGCGCCAGCAGCCAAGATGGGCGGACAGGGGGAACGGGTGAAAAACTGTTTTTT.